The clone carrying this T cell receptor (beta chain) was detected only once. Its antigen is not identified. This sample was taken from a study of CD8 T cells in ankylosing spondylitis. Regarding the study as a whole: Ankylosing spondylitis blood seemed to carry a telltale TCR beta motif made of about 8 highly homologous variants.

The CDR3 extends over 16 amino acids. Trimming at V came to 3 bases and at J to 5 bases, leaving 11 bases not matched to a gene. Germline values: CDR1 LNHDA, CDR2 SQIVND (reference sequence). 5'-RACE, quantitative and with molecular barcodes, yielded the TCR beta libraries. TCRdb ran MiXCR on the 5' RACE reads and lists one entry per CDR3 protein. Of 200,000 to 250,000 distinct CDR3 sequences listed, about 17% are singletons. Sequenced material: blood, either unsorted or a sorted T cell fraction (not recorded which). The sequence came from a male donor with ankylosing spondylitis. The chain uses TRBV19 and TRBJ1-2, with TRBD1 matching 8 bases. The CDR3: CASSISEDRVGYGYTF. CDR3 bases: TGTGCCAGTAGTATCTCTGAGGACAGGGTGGGATATGGCTACACCTTC. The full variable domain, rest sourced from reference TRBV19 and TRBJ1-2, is DGGITQSPKYLFRKEGQNVTLSCEQNLNHDAMYWYRQDPGQGLRLIYYSQIVNDFQKGDIAEGYSVSREKKESFPLTVTSAQKNPTAFYLCASSISEDRVGYGYTFGSGTRLTVV.